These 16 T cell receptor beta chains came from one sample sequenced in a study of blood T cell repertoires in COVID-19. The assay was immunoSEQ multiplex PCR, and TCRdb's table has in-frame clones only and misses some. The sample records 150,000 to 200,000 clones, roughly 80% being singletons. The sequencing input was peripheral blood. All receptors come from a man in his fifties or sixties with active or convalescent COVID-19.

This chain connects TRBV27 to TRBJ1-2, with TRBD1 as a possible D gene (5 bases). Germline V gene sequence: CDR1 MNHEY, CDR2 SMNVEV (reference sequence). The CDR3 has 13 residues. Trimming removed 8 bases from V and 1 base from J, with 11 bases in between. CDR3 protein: CASALGGNYGYTF. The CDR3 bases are TGTGCCAGCGCATTGGGGGGTAACTATGGCTACACCTTC.

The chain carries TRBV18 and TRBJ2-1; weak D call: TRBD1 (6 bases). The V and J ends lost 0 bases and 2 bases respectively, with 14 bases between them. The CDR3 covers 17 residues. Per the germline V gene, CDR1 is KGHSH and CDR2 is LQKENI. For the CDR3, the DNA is TGTGCCAGCTCACCACCCCGGGGCAGGGGCACCTACAATGAGCAGTTCTTC. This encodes CASSPPRGRGTYNEQFF.

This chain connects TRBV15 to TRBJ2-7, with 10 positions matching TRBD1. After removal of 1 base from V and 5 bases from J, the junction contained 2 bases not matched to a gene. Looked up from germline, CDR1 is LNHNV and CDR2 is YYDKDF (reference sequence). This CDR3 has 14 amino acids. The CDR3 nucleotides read TGTGCCACCAGCAGAGGCGGGACAGGGGACGAGCAGTACTTC. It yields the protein CATSRGGTGDEQYF.

CDR3 coding DNA: TGTGCCAGTAGTATTACCTCCACAGGTGGGTCCCACGAGCAGTACTTC. It translates to CASSITSTGGSHEQYF. The chain uses TRBV19 and TRBJ2-7, with D tentatively TRBD1 (5 bases). V lost 3 bases to trimming and J lost 5 bases, with 20 bases between them. Germline CDR1 reads LNHDA; CDR2 reads SQIVND (reference sequence). This CDR3 is built from 16 residues.

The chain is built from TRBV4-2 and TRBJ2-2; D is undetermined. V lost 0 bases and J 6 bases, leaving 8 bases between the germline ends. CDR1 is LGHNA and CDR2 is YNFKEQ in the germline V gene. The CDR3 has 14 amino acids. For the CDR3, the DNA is TGTGCCAGCAGCCAAGAGCGAGCGTCCGGGGAGCTGTTTTTT. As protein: CASSQERASGELFF.

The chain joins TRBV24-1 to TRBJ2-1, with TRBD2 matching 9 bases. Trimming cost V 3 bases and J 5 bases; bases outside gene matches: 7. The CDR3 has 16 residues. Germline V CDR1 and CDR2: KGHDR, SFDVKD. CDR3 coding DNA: TGTGCCACCAGTGATAAGCGGCTAGCGGGGCACAATGAGCAGTTCTTC. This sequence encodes CATSDKRLAGHNEQFF.

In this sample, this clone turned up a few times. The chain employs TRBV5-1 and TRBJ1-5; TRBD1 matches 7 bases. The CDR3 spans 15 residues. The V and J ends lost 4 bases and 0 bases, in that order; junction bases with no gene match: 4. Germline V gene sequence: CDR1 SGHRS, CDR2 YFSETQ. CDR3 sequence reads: CASSPGTVSNQPQHF. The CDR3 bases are TGCGCCAGCAGCCCGGGGACAGTTAGCAATCAGCCCCAGCATTTT.

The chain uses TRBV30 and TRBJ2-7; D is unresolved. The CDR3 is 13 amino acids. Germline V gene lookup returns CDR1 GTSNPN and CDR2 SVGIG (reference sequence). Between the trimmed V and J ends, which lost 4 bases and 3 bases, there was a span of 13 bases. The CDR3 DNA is TGTGCCTGGACGAGTCATCGTGACTACGAGCAGTACTTC. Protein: CAWTSHRDYEQYF.

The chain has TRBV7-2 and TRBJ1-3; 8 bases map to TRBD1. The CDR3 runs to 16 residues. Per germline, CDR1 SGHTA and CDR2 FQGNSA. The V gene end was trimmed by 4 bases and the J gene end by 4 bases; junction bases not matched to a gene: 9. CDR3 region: CASSSNRGGLGNTIYF. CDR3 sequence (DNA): TGTGCCAGCAGCTCCAACAGGGGGGGTTTAGGAAACACCATATATTTT.

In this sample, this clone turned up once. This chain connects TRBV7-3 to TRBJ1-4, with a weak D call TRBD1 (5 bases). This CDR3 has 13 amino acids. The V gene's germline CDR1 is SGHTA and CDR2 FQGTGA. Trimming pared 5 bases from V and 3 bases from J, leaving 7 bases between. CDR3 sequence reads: CASSAGANEKLFF. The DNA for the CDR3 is TGTGCCAGCAGCGCGGGGGCTAATGAAAAACTGTTTTTT.

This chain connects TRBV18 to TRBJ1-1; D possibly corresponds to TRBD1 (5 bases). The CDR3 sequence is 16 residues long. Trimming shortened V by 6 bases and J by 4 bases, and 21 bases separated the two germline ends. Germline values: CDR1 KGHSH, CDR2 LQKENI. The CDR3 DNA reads TGTGCCAGCTCCCCGGACCCAGGGATCGTTCTCACTGAAGCTTTCTTT. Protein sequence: CASSPDPGIVLTEAFF.

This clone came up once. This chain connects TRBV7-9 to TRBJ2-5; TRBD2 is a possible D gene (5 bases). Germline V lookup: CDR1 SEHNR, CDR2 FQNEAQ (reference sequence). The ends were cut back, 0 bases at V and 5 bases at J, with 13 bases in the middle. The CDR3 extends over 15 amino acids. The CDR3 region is CASSLAPQTGETQYF. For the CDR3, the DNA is TGTGCCAGCAGCTTAGCGCCCCAAACGGGGGAGACCCAGTACTTC.

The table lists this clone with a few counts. CDR3 in amino acids: CASRRGSYNSPLHF. The CDR3 DNA sequence: TGTGCCAGCAGGAGAGGATCCTATAATTCACCCCTCCACTTT. The V call is TRBV2, the J call TRBJ1-6; no definite D call. V dropped 6 bases and J dropped 1 base, with 7 bases sitting between them. The CDR3 extends over 14 amino acids. Germline lookup yields CDR1 SNHLY and CDR2 FYNNEI.

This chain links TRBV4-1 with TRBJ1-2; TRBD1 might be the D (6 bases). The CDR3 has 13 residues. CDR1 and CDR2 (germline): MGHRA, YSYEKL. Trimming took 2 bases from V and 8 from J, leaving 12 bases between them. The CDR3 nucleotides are TGCGCCAGCAGCCAACAGGGGATAACGGGCTACACCTTC. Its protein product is CASSQQGITGYTF.

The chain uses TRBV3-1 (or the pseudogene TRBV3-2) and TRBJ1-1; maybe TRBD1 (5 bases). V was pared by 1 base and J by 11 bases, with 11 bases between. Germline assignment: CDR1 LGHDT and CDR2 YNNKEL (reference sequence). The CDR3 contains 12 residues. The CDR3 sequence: CASSQGTRVAFF. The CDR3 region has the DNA TGTGCCAGCAGCCAAGGGACAAGGGTGGCTTTCTTT.

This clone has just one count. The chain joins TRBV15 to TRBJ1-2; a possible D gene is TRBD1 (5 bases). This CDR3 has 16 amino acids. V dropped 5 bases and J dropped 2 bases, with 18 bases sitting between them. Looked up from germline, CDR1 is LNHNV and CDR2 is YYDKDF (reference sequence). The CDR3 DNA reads TGTGCCACCAGCGTAGGAGCGGGACGCCTGAACTATGGCTACACCTTC. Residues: CATSVGAGRLNYGYTF. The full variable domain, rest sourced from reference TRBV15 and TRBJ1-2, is DAMVIQNPRYQVTQFGKPVTLSCSQTLNHNVMYWYQQKSSQAPKLLFHYYDKDFNNEADTPDNFQSRRPNTSFCFLDIRSPGLGDTAMYLCATSVGAGRLNYGYTFGSGTRLTVV.